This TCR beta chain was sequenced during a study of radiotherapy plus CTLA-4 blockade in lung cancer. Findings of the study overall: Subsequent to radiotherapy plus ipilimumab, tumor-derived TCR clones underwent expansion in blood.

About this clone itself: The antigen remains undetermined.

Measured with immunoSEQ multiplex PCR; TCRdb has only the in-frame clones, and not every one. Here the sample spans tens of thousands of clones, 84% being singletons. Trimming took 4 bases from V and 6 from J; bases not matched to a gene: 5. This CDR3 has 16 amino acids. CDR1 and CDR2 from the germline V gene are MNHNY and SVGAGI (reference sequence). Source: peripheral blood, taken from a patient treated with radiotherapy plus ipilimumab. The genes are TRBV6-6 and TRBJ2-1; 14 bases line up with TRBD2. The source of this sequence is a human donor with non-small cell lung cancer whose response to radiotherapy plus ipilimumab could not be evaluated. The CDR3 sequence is CASSFGTSGSFNEQFF. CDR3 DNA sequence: TGTGCCAGCAGTTTCGGGACTAGCGGGAGCTTCAATGAGCAGTTCTTC.